This TCR beta chain was captured in a study of T cell responses to AZD1222 COVID-19 vaccine. Overall study: Combined were second doses at about 4 or about 12 weeks.

On this clone itself: Its antigen is currently unknown.

Trimming removed 0 bases at V and 0 bases at J, with 16 bases between. In germline, CDR1 is SQVTM, CDR2 ANQGSEA. CDR3 length: 17 amino acids. Here immunoSEQ multiplex PCR was the method, and the copy in TCRdb shows in-frame clones only, minus some. The sample consists of about 120,000 clones, approximately 90% of them appearing once. Points from the study as a whole: Baseline antibody screening turned up just five to seven seropositive AZD1222 recipients. Two AZD1222 doses significantly raised spike-specific TCR breadth and depth over controls.

The starting material was peripheral blood, obtained on day 0 of AZD1222 vaccination. This sequence was found in an adult in good health. V and J are TRBV29-1 and TRBJ2-3; a weak D match, TRBD2 (6 bases). Here the CDR3 DNA reads TGCAGCGTTGAAGAAATAGGAGGGAGTCGAAGCACAGATACGCAGTATTTT. The encoded protein is CSVEEIGGSRSTDTQYF.